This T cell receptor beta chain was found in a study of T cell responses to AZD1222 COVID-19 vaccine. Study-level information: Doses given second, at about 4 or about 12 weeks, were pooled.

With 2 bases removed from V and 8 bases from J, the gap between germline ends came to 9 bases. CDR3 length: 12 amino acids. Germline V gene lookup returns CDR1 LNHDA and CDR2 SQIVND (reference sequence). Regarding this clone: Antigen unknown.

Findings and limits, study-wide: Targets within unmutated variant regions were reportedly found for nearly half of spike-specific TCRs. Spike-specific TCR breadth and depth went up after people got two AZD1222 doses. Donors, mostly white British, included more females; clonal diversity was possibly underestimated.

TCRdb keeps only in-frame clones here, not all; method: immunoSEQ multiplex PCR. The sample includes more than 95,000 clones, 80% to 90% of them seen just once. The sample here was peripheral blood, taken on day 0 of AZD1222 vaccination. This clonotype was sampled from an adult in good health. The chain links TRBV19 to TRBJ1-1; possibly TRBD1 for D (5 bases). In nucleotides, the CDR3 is TGTGCCAGTAGTATAAGGCAGGGAGAAGCTTTCTTT. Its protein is CASSIRQGEAFF.